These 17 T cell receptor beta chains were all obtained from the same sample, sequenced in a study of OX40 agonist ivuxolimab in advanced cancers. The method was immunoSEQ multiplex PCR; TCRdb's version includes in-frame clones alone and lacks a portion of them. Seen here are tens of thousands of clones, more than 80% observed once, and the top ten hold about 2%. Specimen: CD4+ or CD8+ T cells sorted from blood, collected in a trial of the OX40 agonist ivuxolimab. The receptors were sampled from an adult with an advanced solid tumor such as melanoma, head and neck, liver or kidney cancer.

The CDR3 DNA reads as TGCAGCGTTGTGGGACAGAACTCTGGGGCCAACGTCCTGACTTTC. Protein: CSVVGQNSGANVLTF. The genes are TRBV29-1 and TRBJ2-6; 7 nucleotides line up with TRBD1. The CDR3 runs to 15 residues. Trimming cost V 4 bases and J 0 bases; bases outside gene matches: 3. Germline loops: CDR1 SQVTM, CDR2 ANQGSEA.

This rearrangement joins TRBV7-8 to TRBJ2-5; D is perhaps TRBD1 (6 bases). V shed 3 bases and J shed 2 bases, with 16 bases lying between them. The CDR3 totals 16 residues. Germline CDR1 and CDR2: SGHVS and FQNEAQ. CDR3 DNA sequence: TGTGCCAGCAGCTTGGCCAACGCCGACAGGCAAGAGACCCAGTACTTC. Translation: CASSLANADRQETQYF.

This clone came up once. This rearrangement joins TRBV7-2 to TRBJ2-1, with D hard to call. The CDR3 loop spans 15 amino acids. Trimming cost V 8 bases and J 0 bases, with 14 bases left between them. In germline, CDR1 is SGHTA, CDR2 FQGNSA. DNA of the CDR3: TGTGCCAGCGGGTTGGGGTTCAGCTCCTACAATGAGCAGTTCTTC. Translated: CASGLGFSSYNEQFF.

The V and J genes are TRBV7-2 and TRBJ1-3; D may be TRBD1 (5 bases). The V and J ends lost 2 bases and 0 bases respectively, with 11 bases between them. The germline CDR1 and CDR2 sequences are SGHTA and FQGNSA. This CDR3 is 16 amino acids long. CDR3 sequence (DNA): TGTGCCAGCAGCTTATGGAGAGGGGACTCTGGAAACACCATATATTTT. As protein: CASSLWRGDSGNTIYF.

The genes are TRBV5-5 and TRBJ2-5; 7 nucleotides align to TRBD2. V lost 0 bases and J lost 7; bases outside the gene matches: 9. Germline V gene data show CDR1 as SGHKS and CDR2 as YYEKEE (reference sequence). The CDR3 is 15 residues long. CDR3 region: CASSLGASGTWTQYF. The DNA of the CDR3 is TGTGCCAGCAGCTTGGGGGCTAGCGGAACCTGGACCCAGTACTTC. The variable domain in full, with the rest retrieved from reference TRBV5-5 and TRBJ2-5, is DAGVTQSPTHLIKTRGQQVTLRCSPISGHKSVSWYQQVLGQGPQFIFQYYEKEERGRGNFPDRFSARQFPNYSSELNVNALLLGDSALYLCASSLGASGTWTQYFGPGTRLLVL.

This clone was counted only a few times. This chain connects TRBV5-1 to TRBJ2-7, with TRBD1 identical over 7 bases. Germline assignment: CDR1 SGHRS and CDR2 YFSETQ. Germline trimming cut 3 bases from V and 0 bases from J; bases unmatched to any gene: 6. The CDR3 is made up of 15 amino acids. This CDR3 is CASSYQTGSSYEQYF. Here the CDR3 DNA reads TGCGCCAGCAGCTACCAGACAGGGTCCTCCTACGAGCAGTACTTC. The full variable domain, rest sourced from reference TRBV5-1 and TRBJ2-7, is KAGVTQTPRYLIKTRGQQVTLSCSPISGHRSVSWYQQTPGQGLQFLFEYFSETQRNKGNFPGRFSGRQFSNSRSEMNVSTLELGDSALYLCASSYQTGSSYEQYFGPGTRLTVT.

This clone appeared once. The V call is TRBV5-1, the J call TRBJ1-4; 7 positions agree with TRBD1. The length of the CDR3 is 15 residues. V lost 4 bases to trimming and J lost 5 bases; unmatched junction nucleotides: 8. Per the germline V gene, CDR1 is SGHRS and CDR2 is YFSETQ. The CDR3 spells CASSPGQDDNEKLFF. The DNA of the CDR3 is TGCGCCAGCAGCCCCGGACAGGATGACAATGAAAAACTGTTTTTT.

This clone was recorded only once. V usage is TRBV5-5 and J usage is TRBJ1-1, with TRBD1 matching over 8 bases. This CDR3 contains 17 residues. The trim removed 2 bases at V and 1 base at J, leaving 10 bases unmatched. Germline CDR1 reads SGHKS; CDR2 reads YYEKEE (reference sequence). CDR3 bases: TGTGCCAGCAGCTTATCCCCGGACAGGGCTGCGAACACTGAAGCTTTCTTT. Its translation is CASSLSPDRAANTEAFF.

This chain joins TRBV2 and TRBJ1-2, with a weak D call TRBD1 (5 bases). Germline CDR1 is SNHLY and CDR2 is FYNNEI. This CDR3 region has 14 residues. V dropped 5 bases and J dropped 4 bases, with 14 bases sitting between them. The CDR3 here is CASSLTAGPYGYTF. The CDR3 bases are TGTGCCAGCAGTTTGACGGCAGGGCCCTATGGCTACACCTTC.

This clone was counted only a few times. CDR3 amino acids: CASSPPGLPDGYTF. DNA for the CDR3: TGTGCCAGCTCACCACCGGGTCTCCCGGACGGCTACACCTTC. The chain couples TRBV18 to TRBJ1-2; D is undetermined. Germline V gene lookup returns CDR1 KGHSH and CDR2 LQKENI. This CDR3 is built from 14 residues. V dropped 0 bases and J dropped 8 bases, with 13 bases sitting between them. The full variable domain, its missing parts supplied by reference TRBV18 and TRBJ1-2, is NAGVMQNPRHLVRRRGQEARLRCSPMKGHSHVYWYRQLPEEGLKFMVYLQKENIIDESGMPKERFSAEFPKEGPSILRIQQVVRGDSAAYFCASSPPGLPDGYTFGSGTRLTVV.

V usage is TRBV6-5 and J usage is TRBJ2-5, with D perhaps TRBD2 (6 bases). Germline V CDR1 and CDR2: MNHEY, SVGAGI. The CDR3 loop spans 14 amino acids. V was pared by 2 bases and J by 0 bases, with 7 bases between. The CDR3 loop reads CASSYGRNQETQYF. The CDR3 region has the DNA TGTGCCAGCAGTTACGGGAGGAACCAAGAGACCCAGTACTTC.

CDR3 in amino acids: CASSPNAGGTEAFF. The CDR3 nucleotides read TGTGCCAGCTCACCTAACGCGGGTGGCACTGAAGCTTTCTTT. V is TRBV18 and J is TRBJ1-1; no clear D gene. Germline V gives CDR1 KGHSH, CDR2 LQKENI. The CDR3 has 14 amino acids. Trimming took off 3 bases at V and 4 bases at J, with 12 bases between the two ends.

The CDR3 region is CASNRQGPHITGELFF. In DNA form, the CDR3 reads TGTGCCAGCAATAGACAGGGCCCCCATATTACCGGGGAGCTGTTTTTT. The chain links TRBV27 to TRBJ2-2; 7 bases align to TRBD1. The CDR3 has 16 residues. Germline V gene lookup returns CDR1 MNHEY and CDR2 SMNVEV (reference sequence). The J segment lost 5 bases and the V segment lost 7 bases, leaving 13 bases of the junction unmatched.

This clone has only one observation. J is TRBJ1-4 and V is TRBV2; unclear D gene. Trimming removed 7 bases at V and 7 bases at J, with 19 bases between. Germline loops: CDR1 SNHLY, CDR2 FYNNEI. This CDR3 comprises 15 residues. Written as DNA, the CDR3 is TGTGCCAGCACCGTCGGAAGGACCGAGGGTGAAAAACTGTTTTTT. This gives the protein CASTVGRTEGEKLFF.

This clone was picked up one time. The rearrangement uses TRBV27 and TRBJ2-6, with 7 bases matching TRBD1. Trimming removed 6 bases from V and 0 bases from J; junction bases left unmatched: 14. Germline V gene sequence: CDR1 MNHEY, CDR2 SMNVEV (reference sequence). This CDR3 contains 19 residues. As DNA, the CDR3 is TGTGCCAGCAGCCGGGACAGCCCCAACCTGTACTCTGGGGCCAACGTCCTGACTTTC. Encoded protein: CASSRDSPNLYSGANVLTF. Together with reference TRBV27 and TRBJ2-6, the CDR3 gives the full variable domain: EAQVTQNPRYLITVTGKKLTVTCSQNMNHEYMSWYRQDPGLGLRQIYYSMNVEVTDKGDVPEGYKVSRKEKRNFPLILESPSPNQTSLYFCASSRDSPNLYSGANVLTFGAGSRLTVL.

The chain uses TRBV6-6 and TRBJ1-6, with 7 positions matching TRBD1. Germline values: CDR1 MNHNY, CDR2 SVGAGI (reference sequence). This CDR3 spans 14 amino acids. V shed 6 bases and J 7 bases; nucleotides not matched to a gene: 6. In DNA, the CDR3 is TGTGCCAGCAGGTCCGGGACAGAAAATTCACCCCTCCACTTT. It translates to CASRSGTENSPLHF.

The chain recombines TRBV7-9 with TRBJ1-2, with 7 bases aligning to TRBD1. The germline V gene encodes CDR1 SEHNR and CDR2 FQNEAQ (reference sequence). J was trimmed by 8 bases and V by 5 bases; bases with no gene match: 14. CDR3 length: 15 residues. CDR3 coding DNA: TGTGCCAGCAGCCCCCAGGGGGGCGAAATTGAAGGCTACACCTTC. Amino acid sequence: CASSPQGGEIEGYTF. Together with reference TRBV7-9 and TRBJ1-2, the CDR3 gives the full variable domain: DTGVSQNPRHKITKRGQNVTFRCDPISEHNRLYWYRQTLGQGPEFLTYFQNEAQLEKSRLLSDRFSAERPKGSFSTLEIQRTEQGDSAMYLCASSPQGGEIEGYTFGSGTRLTVV.